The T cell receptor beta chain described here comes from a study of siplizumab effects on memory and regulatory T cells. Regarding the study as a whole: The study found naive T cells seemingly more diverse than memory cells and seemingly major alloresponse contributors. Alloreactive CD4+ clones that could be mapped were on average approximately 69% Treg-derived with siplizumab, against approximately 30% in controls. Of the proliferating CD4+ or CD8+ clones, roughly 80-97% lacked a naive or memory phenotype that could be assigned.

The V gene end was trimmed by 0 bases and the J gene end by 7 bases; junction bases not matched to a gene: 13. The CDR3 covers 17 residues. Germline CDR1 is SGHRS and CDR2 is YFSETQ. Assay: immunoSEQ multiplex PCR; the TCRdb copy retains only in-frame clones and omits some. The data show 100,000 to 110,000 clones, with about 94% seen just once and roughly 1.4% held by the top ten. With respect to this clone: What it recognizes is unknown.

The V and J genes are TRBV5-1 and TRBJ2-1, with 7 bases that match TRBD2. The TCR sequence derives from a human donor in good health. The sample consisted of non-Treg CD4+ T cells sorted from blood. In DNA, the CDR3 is TGCGCCAGCAGCTTGGATCGGGGGAGGGCCGGGGCGAATGAGCAGTTCTTC. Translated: CASSLDRGRAGANEQFF.